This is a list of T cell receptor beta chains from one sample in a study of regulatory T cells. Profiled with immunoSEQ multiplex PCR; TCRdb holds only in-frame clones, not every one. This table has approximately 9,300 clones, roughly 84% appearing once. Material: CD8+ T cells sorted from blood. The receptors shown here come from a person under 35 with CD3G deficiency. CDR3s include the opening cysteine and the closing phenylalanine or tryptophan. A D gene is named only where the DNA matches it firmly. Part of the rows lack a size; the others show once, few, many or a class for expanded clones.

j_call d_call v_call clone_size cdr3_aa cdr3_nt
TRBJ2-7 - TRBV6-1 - CASSEALFDEQYF TGTGCCAGCAGTGAAGCGCTGTTCGACGAGCAGTACTTC
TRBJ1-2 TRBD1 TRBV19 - CASGDRGRGYGYTF TGTGCCAGTGGAGACAGGGGGCGCGGCTATGGCTACACCTTC
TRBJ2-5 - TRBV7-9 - CASSPPGSQTQYF TGTGCCAGCAGCCCCCCGGGTAGTCAGACCCAGTACTTC
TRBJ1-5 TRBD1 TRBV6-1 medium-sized CASSARGPDQPQHF TGTGCCAGCAGTGCCAGGGGGCCCGATCAGCCCCAGCATTTT
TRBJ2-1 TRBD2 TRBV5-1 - CASSAKGTSFCYEQFF TGCGCCAGCAGCGCAAAGGGGACTAGTTTCTGCTATGAGCAGTTCTTC
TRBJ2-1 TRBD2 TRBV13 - CASSLRGGSYNEQFF TGTGCCAGCAGCCTTCGGGGGGGCTCCTACAATGAGCAGTTCTTC
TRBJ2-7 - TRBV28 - CASSFWGREDNEQYF TGTGCCAGCAGTTTCTGGGGGCGGGAAGACAACGAGCAGTACTTC
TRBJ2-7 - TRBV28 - CASSFGRGYSYEQYF TGTGCCAGCAGTTTCGGCAGGGGCTATTCCTACGAGCAGTACTTC
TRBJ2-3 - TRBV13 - CASSHRGGTDTQYF TGTGCCAGCAGCCACCGAGGGGGCACAGATACGCAGTATTTT
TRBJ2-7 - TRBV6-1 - CASNPVPGASYEQYF TGTGCCAGCAATCCGGTCCCAGGGGCGTCCTACGAGCAGTACTTC
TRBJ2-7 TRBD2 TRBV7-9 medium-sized CASSFGGANEQYF TGTGCCAGCAGCTTCGGGGGGGCAAACGAGCAGTACTTC
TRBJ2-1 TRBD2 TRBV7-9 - CASSRGTSRAHEQFF TGTGCCAGCAGCCGTGGGACTAGTCGGGCCCATGAGCAGTTCTTC
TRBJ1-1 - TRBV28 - CASGHPGNTEAFF TGTGCCAGCGGCCATCCGGGGAACACTGAAGCTTTCTTT
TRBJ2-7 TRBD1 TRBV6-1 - CASNQAQGKEQYF TGTGCCAGCAACCAAGCACAGGGGAAGGAGCAGTACTTC
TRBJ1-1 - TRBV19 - CASSHPGRTEAFF TGTGCCAGTAGCCATCCAGGACGGACTGAAGCTTTCTTT
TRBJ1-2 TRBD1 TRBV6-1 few CASRSLRQGHYGYTF TGTGCCAGCAGGTCGTTAAGACAGGGGCACTATGGCTACACCTTC
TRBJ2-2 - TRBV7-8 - CASSFLEGSGELFF TGTGCCAGCAGCTTCTTAGAGGGGTCCGGGGAGCTGTTTTTT
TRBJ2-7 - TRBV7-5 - CASSLAEHHEQYF TGTGCCAGCAGCTTAGCAGAACATCACGAGCAGTACTTC
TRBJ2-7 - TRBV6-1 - CASGGLFHEQYF TGTGCCAGCGGAGGACTATTCCACGAGCAGTACTTC
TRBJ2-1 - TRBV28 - CASSFSWTPYNEQFF TGTGCCAGCAGTTTTAGCTGGACTCCCTACAATGAGCAGTTCTTC
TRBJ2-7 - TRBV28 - CASSFRGRYEQYF TGTGCCAGCAGTTTCCGGGGGCGATACGAGCAGTACTTC
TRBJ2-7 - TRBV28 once CASSSARDIPYEQYF TGTGCCAGCAGTTCGGCCCGGGACATACCCTACGAGCAGTACTTC
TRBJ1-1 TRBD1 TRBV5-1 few CASSGGQGYTEAFF TGCGCCAGCAGCGGAGGACAGGGGTACACTGAAGCTTTCTTT
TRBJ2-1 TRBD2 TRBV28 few CASSHLVAGGNNEQFF TGTGCCAGCAGTCACCTAGTAGCGGGAGGAAACAATGAGCAGTTCTTC
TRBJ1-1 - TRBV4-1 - CASSQGAGRGSTEAFF TGCGCCAGCAGCCAAGGGGCGGGAAGGGGATCCACTGAAGCTTTCTTT
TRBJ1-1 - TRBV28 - CASSLGAMNTEAFF TGTGCCAGCAGTTTGGGGGCCATGAACACTGAAGCTTTCTTT
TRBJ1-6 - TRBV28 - CASSGDGNSPLHF TGTGCCAGCAGTGGGGACGGGAATTCACCCCTCCACTTT
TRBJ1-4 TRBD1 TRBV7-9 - CASSLAAGGREKLFF TGTGCCAGCAGCTTAGCGGCAGGGGGAAGAGAAAAACTGTTTTTT
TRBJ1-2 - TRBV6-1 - CASSVRGSPNYGYTF TGTGCCAGCAGTGTCCGGGGCTCTCCTAACTATGGCTACACCTTC